These 22 T cell receptor beta chains originate from one sample sequenced in a study of T-cell reconstitution after alpha-beta-depleted transplantation in children (dated by TCRdb to about 2016). The library was generated by PCR. TCRdb lists the instrument as Illumina HiSeq 2500. TCR library preparation used molecular barcoding, with unique molecular identifiers applied to normalize quantification of the TCRbeta repertoire. TCRdb reprocessed the public reads (quality trimming at Q25 with fastp, clone calling with MiXCR) and kept in-frame beta chains. Rows are combined by CDR3 protein, so each entry shows the most common genes and DNA. In this sample the table shows 500,000 to 600,000 distinct CDR3 sequences, approximately 30% of which occur a single time. Of the sample, less than 2.5% is held by the ten largest clones. The sample consisted of PBMCs from the stem cell graft donor, taken from the stem cell graft. The receptors were gathered from a human donor who donated a stem cell graft to a child with aplastic anemia.

This clonotype was detected only a few times. The chain has TRBV20-1 and TRBJ2-1, with 9 bases fitting TRBD1. Germline-derived CDR1 and CDR2 are DFQATT and SNEGSKA (reference sequence). J was trimmed by 7 bases and V by 3 bases; bases with no gene match: 16. The CDR3 totals 17 residues. The CDR3 region has the DNA TGCAGTGCTAGGCAGAGGGTTAGGGACAGGGAAGGTAATGAGCAGTTCTTC. This sequence encodes CSARQRVRDREGNEQFF.

This clonotype was counted only a few times. The gene calls are TRBV12-3 or TRBV12-4 and TRBJ2-5; 8 bases align to TRBD1. V lost 5 bases to trimming and J lost 5 bases; unmatched junction nucleotides: 10. The CDR3 is made up of 15 amino acids. The DNA for the CDR3 is TGTGCCAGCAGTCCCAGGTCAGGGGGCCTGGAGACCCAGTACTTC. Translated: CASSPRSGGLETQYF.

This chain connects TRBV5-1 to TRBJ2-1, with 9 bases that match TRBD1. The CDR3 is made up of 16 amino acids. Per germline, CDR1 SGHRS and CDR2 YFSETQ. V shed 4 bases, J shed 6 bases, and the junction held 11 bases outside the gene matches. CDR3 DNA sequence: TGCGCCAGCAGCCTGGGATGGGACAGGGTATCCAATGAGCAGTTCTTC. Translation gives CASSLGWDRVSNEQFF.

This clonotype was seen a few times. The CDR3 region is CATSGGGDYGYTF. The CDR3 DNA reads TGTGCCACCAGTGGGGGAGGTGACTATGGCTACACCTTC. The chain uses TRBV24-1 and TRBJ1-2, with D hard to call. Trimming removed 5 bases from V and 3 bases from J, with 9 bases in between. There are 13 residues in the CDR3. Germline lookup yields CDR1 KGHDR and CDR2 SFDVKD.

The chain has TRBV4-1 and TRBJ2-3, with 11 nucleotides matching TRBD2. Per the germline V gene, CDR1 is MGHRA and CDR2 is YSYEKL. With 4 bases clipped from V and 0 bases from J, the junction kept 6 bases outside the gene matches. The CDR3 has 17 amino acids. The CDR3: CASSRTLAGESTDTQYF. The CDR3 DNA reads TGCGCCAGCAGCCGCACACTAGCGGGAGAGAGCACAGATACGCAGTATTTT.

The chain employs TRBV5-1 and TRBJ1-2; TRBD1 matches 8 bases. The germline CDR1 and CDR2 sequences are SGHRS and YFSETQ. Trimming cost V 6 bases and J 2 bases; bases outside gene matches: 6. The length of the CDR3 is 14 residues. Here the CDR3 reads CASMQGQENYGYTF. The CDR3 DNA follows: TGCGCCAGCATGCAGGGACAGGAAAACTATGGCTACACCTTC. Filled out from reference TRBV5-1 and TRBJ1-2, the complete variable domain reads KAGVTQTPRYLIKTRGQQVTLSCSPISGHRSVSWYQQTPGQGLQFLFEYFSETQRNKGNFPGRFSGRQFSNSRSEMNVSTLELGDSALYLCASMQGQENYGYTFGSGTRLTVV.

The V gene is TRBV24-1, the J gene TRBJ2-2; D is ambiguous. The CDR3 runs to 12 residues. Germline lookup yields CDR1 KGHDR and CDR2 SFDVKD. The V gene lost 7 bases and the J gene lost 2 bases, with 4 bases spanning the gap. CDR3 residues: CATSDNTGELFF. In nucleotides, the CDR3 is TGTGCCACCAGCGATAACACCGGGGAGCTGTTTTTT.

The genes are TRBV5-1 and TRBJ1-1, with 7 bases identical to TRBD1. Germline V gene sequence: CDR1 SGHRS, CDR2 YFSETQ. With 2 bases clipped from V and 1 base from J, the junction kept 11 bases outside the gene matches. CDR3 size: 17 residues. The CDR3: CASSLPRQGPRNTEAFF. For the CDR3, the DNA is TGCGCCAGCAGCTTACCCCGACAGGGCCCGCGGAACACTGAAGCTTTCTTT.

The chain couples TRBV29-1 to TRBJ2-5; D not certain. Between the trimmed V and J ends, which lost 2 bases and 0 bases, there was a span of 13 bases. Germline V gene data show CDR1 as SQVTM and CDR2 as ANQGSEA. The CDR3 is 15 residues long. The CDR3, as DNA: TGCAGCGTTGAACACAGAACTTGGTACCAAGAGACCCAGTACTTC. It codes for CSVEHRTWYQETQYF.

V gene TRBV20-1 combines with J gene TRBJ1-2; D is perhaps TRBD1 (5 bases). Germline lookup yields CDR1 DFQATT and CDR2 SNEGSKA (reference sequence). The germline V and J ends were trimmed by 6 bases and 4 bases, with 15 bases remaining between them. The CDR3 has 13 amino acids. CDR3 bases: TGCAGTGCCTCCGGGACCTCCGCCTATGGCTACACCTTC. It codes for CSASGTSAYGYTF.

In this sample, this clonotype turned up many times. The V and J genes are TRBV6-1 and TRBJ2-1; the match to TRBD2 covers 12 bases. Germline lookup yields CDR1 MNHNS and CDR2 SASEGT. This CDR3 region has 15 residues. Trimming at V came to 6 bases and at J to 3 bases, leaving 3 bases not matched to a gene. For the CDR3, the DNA is TGTGCCAGCAGCGAGACTAGCGGGAGCTACAATGAGCAGTTCTTC. The encoded protein is CASSETSGSYNEQFF.

This sequence joins TRBV29-1 and TRBJ2-1; weak D call: TRBD2 (5 bases). The CDR3 extends over 14 amino acids. V lost 3 bases, J lost 4 bases, and 13 bases lay in between. The germline V gene encodes CDR1 SQVTM and CDR2 ANQGSEA. CDR3 protein: CSVDEGGVYNEQFF. CDR3 in DNA: TGCAGCGTTGATGAGGGTGGGGTGTACAATGAGCAGTTCTTC.

This clonotype was counted only a few times. The rearrangement links TRBV19 to TRBJ2-2; no definite D call. The germline V and J ends were trimmed by 1 base and 0 bases, with 6 bases remaining between them. The CDR3 loop spans 15 amino acids. Germline CDR1 reads LNHDA; CDR2 reads SQIVND (reference sequence). The CDR3 DNA is TGTGCCAGTAGTATAGGGCCCTCGAACACCGGGGAGCTGTTTTTT. Protein sequence: CASSIGPSNTGELFF. Full variable domain (missing parts from reference TRBV19 and TRBJ2-2): DGGITQSPKYLFRKEGQNVTLSCEQNLNHDAMYWYRQDPGQGLRLIYYSQIVNDFQKGDIAEGYSVSREKKESFPLTVTSAQKNPTAFYLCASSIGPSNTGELFFGEGSRLTVL.

This clonotype was seen more than once but under ten times. The chain is built from TRBV6-5 and TRBJ2-7, with a tentative D call TRBD1 (5 bases). The V gene lost 2 bases and the J gene lost 2 bases, with 10 bases spanning the gap. CDR3 length equals 14 residues. Germline CDR1 reads MNHEY; CDR2 reads SVGAGI. The CDR3 sequence: CASSYNRSPYEQYF. The CDR3 DNA reads as TGTGCCAGCAGTTACAACAGGAGTCCCTACGAGCAGTACTTC.

The sample holds a few counts of this clonotype. The V and J genes are TRBV29-1 and TRBJ2-5, with 7 bases matching TRBD2. CDR1 and CDR2 (germline): SQVTM, ANQGSEA. The CDR3 length is 12 residues. Trimming took 3 bases from V and 2 from J; bases not matched to a gene: 0. The CDR3 coding sequence is TGCAGCGTTGAGGGGGGGCAAGAGACCCAGTACTTC. Protein: CSVEGGQETQYF.

The V and J genes are TRBV12-3 or TRBV12-4 and TRBJ2-3; 7 bases map to TRBD1. Trimming cost V 1 base and J 2 bases; bases outside gene matches: 6. This CDR3 contains 16 residues. The CDR3 DNA reads as TGTGCCAGCAGTTTAGGAGGGACAGCCCCCACAGATACGCAGTATTTT. Its protein product is CASSLGGTAPTDTQYF.

This clonotype was observed a few times. The rearrangement joins TRBV30 to TRBJ2-7; 7 positions agree with TRBD2. CDR1 and CDR2 (germline): GTSNPN, SVGIG (reference sequence). V gave up 5 bases and J gave up 4 bases; unmatched junction bases: 8. The CDR3 sequence is 13 residues long. DNA of the CDR3: TGTGCCTGGTCGGGACTATCCCCTTACGAGCAGTACTTC. It codes for CAWSGLSPYEQYF.

V gene TRBV18 combines with J gene TRBJ1-2; 9 bases align to TRBD1. CDR3 size: 15 residues. The V segment lost 6 bases and the J segment 8 bases; nucleotides outside the gene matches: 13. CDR1 is KGHSH and CDR2 is LQKENI in the germline V gene. Here the CDR3 DNA reads TGTGCCAGCTCCCCGGACCCACAGGGGGCACCCGGCTACACCTTC. Translated: CASSPDPQGAPGYTF.

V usage is TRBV7-2 and J usage is TRBJ1-2; D is ambiguous. V was shortened by 1 base and J by 6 bases, with 12 bases between the two germline ends. Germline V gives CDR1 SGHTA, CDR2 FQGNSA. The CDR3 loop spans 14 amino acids. The CDR3 DNA follows: TGTGCCAGCAGCTTAGTAGGGTTAGGCGATGGCTACACCTTC. Encoded protein: CASSLVGLGDGYTF.

The rearrangement joins TRBV5-4 to TRBJ1-1, with D possibly TRBD1 on 6 matching bases. CDR1 and CDR2 from the germline V gene are SGHNT and YYREEE (reference sequence). The CDR3 covers 16 residues. Trimming stripped 0 bases from V and 4 bases from J, with 16 bases between. CDR3 sequence (DNA): TGTGCCAGCAGCTTGGCACATCGGGGGGCGGGCACTGAAGCTTTCTTT. Amino acid sequence: CASSLAHRGAGTEAFF.

The chain uses TRBV10-3 and TRBJ2-1, with D perhaps matching TRBD2 (6 bases). V was clipped by 2 bases and J by 1 base, with 12 bases between them. The length of the CDR3 is 16 residues. Germline lookup yields CDR1 ENHRY and CDR2 SYGVKD. CDR3 DNA: TGTGCCATCAGTGAGATCCTAGCGCCTTCCTACAATGAGCAGTTCTTC. Its translation is CAISEILAPSYNEQFF.

V gene TRBV7-2 combines with J gene TRBJ2-6; D gene ambiguous. The CDR3 loop spans 16 amino acids. Per germline, CDR1 SGHTA and CDR2 FQGNSA. V gave up 3 bases and J gave up 0 bases, with 9 bases separating them. The CDR3 sequence: CASSFYAPSGANVLTF. The CDR3 DNA follows: TGTGCCAGCAGCTTCTACGCCCCCTCTGGGGCCAACGTCCTGACTTTC.